This T cell receptor (beta chain) emerged from a study of blood T cell repertoires in COVID-19. Study details: Samples came from the United States, Italy and Spain, spanning acute and convalescent COVID-19. PBMCs, B-cell-depleted T cells, or T cells provided the cDNA or gDNA that made up the material.

Of note for this clone: Other DNA sequences from this sample encode an identical CDR3 as well.

Original handling: Estimation of nucleated cell counts was performed using reference gene primer amplification. Assay used: immunoSEQ multiplex PCR; TCRdb lists only in-frame clones, some missing. That table is the source of V, J and clone size, and D and trimming were worked out from the DNA. The repertoire holds roughly 280,000 clones, with around 80% as singletons. CDR1 and CDR2 (germline): MNHEY, SVGAGI. V lost 4 bases and J 2 bases, leaving 8 bases between the germline ends. The CDR3 has 13 residues. The V gene is TRBV6-5, the J gene TRBJ2-5; possibly TRBD2 for D (6 bases). The source material was peripheral blood. This clonotype originated in a man aged 55 to 69 with acute or convalescent COVID-19. The CDR3 is CASSLAVQETQYF. The CDR3 DNA follows: TGTGCCAGCAGTTTAGCGGTTCAAGAGACCCAGTACTTC.